These 13 T cell receptor beta chains were all obtained from the same sample, sequenced in a study of early T cells in non-severe SARS-CoV-2 infection. TCRdb reprocessed the 5' RACE reads with MiXCR, giving one entry per CDR3 protein. The table has over 95,000 distinct CDR3 sequences, 16% seen once; the top ten hold around 1.3%. Sequenced sample: whole blood. All receptors come from an adult who was a healthcare worker with PCR-confirmed SARS-CoV-2 infection or an uninfected control (not recorded which).

The V and J genes are TRBV6-1 and TRBJ1-1; D call uncertain. Trimming cost V 5 bases and J 2 bases, with 12 bases left between them. The germline gives CDR1 MNHNS, CDR2 SASEGT. The CDR3 spans 14 residues. CDR3 amino acids: CASSLSWANTEAFF. Here the CDR3 DNA reads TGTGCCAGCAGTCTCAGTTGGGCAAACACTGAAGCTTTCTTT.

The rearrangement uses TRBV5-5 and TRBJ2-1, with a tentative D call TRBD1 (5 bases). Trimming removed 3 bases from V and 2 bases from J, with 12 bases in between. This CDR3 comprises 15 residues. The germline V gene has CDR1 SGHKS and CDR2 YYEKEE (reference sequence). The CDR3: CASSSGHPTYNEQFF. DNA for the CDR3: TGTGCCAGCAGCTCAGGACACCCTACCTACAATGAGCAGTTCTTC. Full variable domain (outside the CDR3, taken from reference TRBV5-5 and TRBJ2-1): DAGVTQSPTHLIKTRGQQVTLRCSPISGHKSVSWYQQVLGQGPQFIFQYYEKEERGRGNFPDRFSARQFPNYSSELNVNALLLGDSALYLCASSSGHPTYNEQFFGPGTRLTVL.

This clonotype came up a few times. The chain links TRBV2 to TRBJ2-1, with TRBD2 identical over 10 bases. Trimming cost V 2 bases and J 8 bases; bases outside gene matches: 12. CDR3 length: 17 residues. The germline V gene has CDR1 SNHLY and CDR2 FYNNEI. In DNA, the CDR3 is TGTGCCAGCAGTGAAAGGTCTAGCGGGGGCCTGCCTGATGAGCAGTTCTTC. This codes for CASSERSSGGLPDEQFF.

This chain joins TRBV3-2 and TRBJ2-7. TRBV3-2 is reported as a pseudogene. CDR3 length equals 16 residues. The CDR3 here is CASSQEAVRLPYEQYF. CDR3 DNA sequence: TGTGCCAGCAGCCAAGAGGCTGTGAGACTTCCCTACGAGCAGTACTTC.

The chain is built from TRBV6-2 or TRBV6-3 and TRBJ2-2; 10 nucleotides agree with TRBD1. Germline-derived CDR1 and CDR2 are MNHEY and SVGEGT. The CDR3 is 15 amino acids. J was trimmed by 3 bases and V by 5 bases; bases with no gene match: 3. The CDR3 bases are TGTGCCAGCAGTGACAGGGGGCCGGACACCGGGGAGCTGTTTTTT. It yields the protein CASSDRGPDTGELFF.

This clonotype turned up a few times. The chain recombines TRBV6-2 or TRBV6-3 with TRBJ2-6; D gene unclear. With 4 bases removed from V and 3 bases from J, the gap between germline ends came to 13 bases. The CDR3 sequence is 16 residues long. Germline CDR1 and CDR2: MNHEY and SVGEGT. CDR3 residues: CASSSQLGGGANVLTF. The CDR3, as DNA: TGTGCCAGCAGTTCACAGTTGGGCGGTGGGGCCAACGTCCTGACTTTC.

There are a few counts of this clonotype. The V gene is TRBV7-2, the J gene TRBJ1-6; the D is unclear. CDR1 and CDR2 (germline): SGHTA, FQGNSA. The CDR3 has 12 residues. Trimming removed 3 bases at V and 7 bases at J, with 4 bases between. The CDR3 DNA reads TGTGCCAGCAGCTTTTCAAATTCACCCCTCCACTTT. Protein: CASSFSNSPLHF.

The V and J genes are TRBV20-1 and TRBJ2-7, with D possibly matching TRBD2 (5 bases). The CDR3 runs 14 residues. CDR1 is DFQATT, CDR2 SNEGSKA, per germline (reference sequence). V dropped 4 bases and J dropped 0 bases, with 13 bases sitting between them. The CDR3 protein is CSATSSTTSYEQYF. The CDR3 coding sequence is TGCAGTGCTACCTCTAGCACTACCTCCTACGAGCAGTACTTC.

This rearrangement joins TRBV12-3 or TRBV12-4 to TRBJ2-1; no clear D. The CDR3 length is 14 residues. Trimming took 6 bases from V and 2 from J, leaving 11 bases between them. CDR3: CASRSVGPYNEQFF. CDR3 coding DNA: TGTGCCAGCAGATCAGTGGGTCCCTACAATGAGCAGTTCTTC.

V usage is TRBV20-1 and J usage is TRBJ1-1; D is undetermined. This CDR3 is built from 12 residues. Germline loops: CDR1 DFQATT, CDR2 SNEGSKA (reference sequence). V was cut by 2 bases and J by 2 bases, with 6 bases left in between. DNA of the CDR3: TGCAGTGCTAGACGCACAAACACTGAAGCTTTCTTT. Translated: CSARRTNTEAFF.

This chain joins TRBV4-3 and TRBJ1-6, with unresolved D. The V gene's germline CDR1 is LGHNA and CDR2 YSLEER. This CDR3 comprises 13 residues. V lost 4 bases and J 7 bases, leaving 8 bases between the germline ends. The CDR3 bases are TGCGCCAGCAGCCGAGGATTGAATTCACCCCTCCACTTT. Translated: CASSRGLNSPLHF.

Many counts were recorded for this clonotype. This rearrangement joins TRBV10-3 to TRBJ1-2; 8 nucleotides agree with TRBD1. With 3 bases clipped from V and 4 bases from J, the junction kept 4 bases outside the gene matches. In germline, CDR1 is ENHRY, CDR2 SYGVKD. This CDR3 is 14 amino acids long. CDR3: CAISEQGGLYGYTF. The CDR3 nucleotides are TGTGCCATCAGTGAACAGGGGGGACTCTATGGCTACACCTTC.

This clonotype was seen only a few times. CDR3 sequence (DNA): TGTGCCAGCAGCATCTCGAGGGGGGGACTTCAAGAGACCCAGTACTTC. This translates into CASSISRGGLQETQYF. The chain combines TRBV6-2 or TRBV6-3 with TRBJ2-5; a possible D gene is TRBD2 (7 bases). Germline lookup yields CDR1 MNHEY and CDR2 SVGEGT. V was clipped by 6 bases and J by 2 bases, with 19 bases between them. The CDR3 extends over 16 amino acids.